This T cell receptor beta chain was found in a study of T cell responses to AZD1222 COVID-19 vaccine. Method: immunoSEQ multiplex PCR; TCRdb's copy keeps in-frame clones and lacks some. Here the sample spans around 110,000 clones, about 86% being singletons. This clone showed up just once. Germline CDR1 and CDR2: SGDLS and YYNGEE. The V and J ends lost 0 bases and 2 bases respectively, with 14 bases between them. The CDR3 contains 17 residues. The starting material was peripheral blood, obtained on day 0 of AZD1222 vaccination. The gene calls are TRBV9 and TRBJ2-2, with D maybe TRBD2 (6 bases). The TCR was taken from an adult in good health. As DNA, the CDR3 is TGTGCCAGCAGCGTAGATGGTAGCGGAGGCAACACCGGGGAGCTGTTTTTT. It encodes CASSVDGSGGNTGELFF.